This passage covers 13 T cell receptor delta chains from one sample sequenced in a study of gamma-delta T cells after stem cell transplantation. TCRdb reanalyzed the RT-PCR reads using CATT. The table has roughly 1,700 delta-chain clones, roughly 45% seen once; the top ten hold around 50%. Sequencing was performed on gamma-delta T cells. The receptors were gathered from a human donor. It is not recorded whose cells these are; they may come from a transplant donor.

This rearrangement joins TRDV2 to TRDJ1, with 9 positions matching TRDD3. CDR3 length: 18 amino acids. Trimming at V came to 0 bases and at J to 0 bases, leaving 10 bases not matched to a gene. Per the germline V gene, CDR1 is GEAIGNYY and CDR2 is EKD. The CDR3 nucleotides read TGTGCCTGTGACACCCTCGTACTGGGGGAGCCGTACACCGATAAACTCATCTTT. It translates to CACDTLVLGEPYTDKLIF.

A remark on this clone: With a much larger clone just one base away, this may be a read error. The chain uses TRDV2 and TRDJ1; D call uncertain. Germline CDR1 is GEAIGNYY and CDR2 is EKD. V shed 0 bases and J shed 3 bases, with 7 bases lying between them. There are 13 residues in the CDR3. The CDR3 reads CACDTEDPDKLIF. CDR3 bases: TGTGCCTGTGACACCGAAGACCCCGATAAACTCATCTTT.

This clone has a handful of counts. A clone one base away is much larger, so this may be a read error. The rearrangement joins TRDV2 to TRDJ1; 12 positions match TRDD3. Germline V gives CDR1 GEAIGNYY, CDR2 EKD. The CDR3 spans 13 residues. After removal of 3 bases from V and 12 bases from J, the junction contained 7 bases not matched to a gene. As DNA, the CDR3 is TGTGCCTGTGACTCAATACTGGGGGATACCTTCATCTTT. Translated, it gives CACDSILGDTFIF.

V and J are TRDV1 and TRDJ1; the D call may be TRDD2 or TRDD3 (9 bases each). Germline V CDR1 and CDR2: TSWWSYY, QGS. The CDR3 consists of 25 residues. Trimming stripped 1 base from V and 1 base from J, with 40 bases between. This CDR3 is CALGEPAFLRPLDWGRLGGTDKLIF. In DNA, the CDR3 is TGTGCTCTTGGGGAACCGGCCTTCCTACGTCCCCTAGACTGGGGGAGGTTAGGGGGCACCGATAAACTCATCTTT.

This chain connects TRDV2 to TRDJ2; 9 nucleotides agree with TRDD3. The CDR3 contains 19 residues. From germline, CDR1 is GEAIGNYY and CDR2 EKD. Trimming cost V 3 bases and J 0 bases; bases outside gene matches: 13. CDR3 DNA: TGTGCCTGTGACCAAAACTGGGGGAGCTCGTCAGCTTTGACAGCACAACTCTTCTTT. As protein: CACDQNWGSSSALTAQLFF.

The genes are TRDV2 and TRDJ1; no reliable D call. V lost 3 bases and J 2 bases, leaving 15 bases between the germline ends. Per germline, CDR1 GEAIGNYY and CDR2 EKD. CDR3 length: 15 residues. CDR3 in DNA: TGTGCCTGTGACGCGGTCTCCCGTAAAACCGATAAACTCATCTTT. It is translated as CACDAVSRKTDKLIF.

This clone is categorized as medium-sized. In DNA form, the CDR3 reads TGTGCCTGTGACGAGGTTCTACGGGACACCCGACAGATGTTTTTC. The encoded protein is CACDEVLRDTRQMFF. The V call is TRDV2, the J call TRDJ3, with D hard to call. From germline, CDR1 is GEAIGNYY and CDR2 EKD. CDR3 length equals 15 residues. V dropped 3 bases and J dropped 5 bases, with 10 bases sitting between them.

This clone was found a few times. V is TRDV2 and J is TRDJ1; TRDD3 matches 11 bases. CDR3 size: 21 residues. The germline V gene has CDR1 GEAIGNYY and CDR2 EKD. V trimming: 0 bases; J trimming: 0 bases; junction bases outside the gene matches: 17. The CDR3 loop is CACDTVSGKDWGIEYTDKLIF. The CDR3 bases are TGTGCCTGTGACACCGTATCGGGCAAGGACTGGGGGATAGAGTACACCGATAAACTCATCTTT.

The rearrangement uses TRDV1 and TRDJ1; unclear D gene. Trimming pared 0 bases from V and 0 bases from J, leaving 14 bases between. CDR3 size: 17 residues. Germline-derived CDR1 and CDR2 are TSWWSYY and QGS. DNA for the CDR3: TGTGCTCTTGGGGAACTGGGGCCGCGCGGTTACACCGATAAACTCATCTTT. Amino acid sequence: CALGELGPRGYTDKLIF.

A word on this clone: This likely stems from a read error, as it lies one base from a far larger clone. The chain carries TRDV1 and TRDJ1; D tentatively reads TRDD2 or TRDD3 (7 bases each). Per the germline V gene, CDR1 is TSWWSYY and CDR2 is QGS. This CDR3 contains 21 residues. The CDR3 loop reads CSLGEASFLLTYWGPPGKLIF. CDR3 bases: TGTTCTCTTGGGGAAGCCTCCTTCCTGCTGACTTACTGGGGCCCTCCGGGTAAACTCATCTTT.

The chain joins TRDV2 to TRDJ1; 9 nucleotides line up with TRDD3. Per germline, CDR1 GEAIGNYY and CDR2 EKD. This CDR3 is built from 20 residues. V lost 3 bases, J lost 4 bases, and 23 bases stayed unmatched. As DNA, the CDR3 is TGTGCCTGTGACCATTTGGGGAGGCTGGGGGATCCTCCAGTCGGCGATAAACTCATCTTT. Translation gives CACDHLGRLGDPPVGDKLIF.

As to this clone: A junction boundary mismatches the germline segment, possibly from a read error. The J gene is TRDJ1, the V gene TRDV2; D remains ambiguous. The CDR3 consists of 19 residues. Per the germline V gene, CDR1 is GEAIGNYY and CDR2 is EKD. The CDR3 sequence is CACDTVRTAVEPYTDNLIF. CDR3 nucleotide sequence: TGTGCCTGTGACACCGTCCGCACGGCTGTGGAACCTTACACCGATAACCTCATCTTT.

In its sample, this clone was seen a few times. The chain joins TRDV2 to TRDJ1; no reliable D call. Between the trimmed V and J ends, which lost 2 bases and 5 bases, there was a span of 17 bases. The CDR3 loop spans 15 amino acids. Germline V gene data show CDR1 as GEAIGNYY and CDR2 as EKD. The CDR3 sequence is CACDILQRESDKLIF. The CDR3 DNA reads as TGTGCCTGTGACATTCTCCAGAGGGAATCGGATAAACTCATCTTT.